The clone carrying this T cell receptor beta chain was detected ten times or more. Covering alpha and beta chains, TRAV- and TRBV-specific primers were used for the first-strand cDNA. It was with a constant-region primer and a V-primer adapter that TCRs were amplified over around 20 PCR cycles. TCRdb recomputed calls from the reads with MiXCR, one row per CDR3 protein. In the table there are under 90,000 distinct CDR3 sequences, about a third of which are singletons. These data are taken from a study of low-dose radiotherapy and immunotherapy resistance in tumors. Time point indicated: before trial treatment. The V segment lost 6 bases and the J segment 5 bases; nucleotides outside the gene matches: 15. CDR1 and CDR2 (germline): MDHEN, SYDVKM. The CDR3 is made up of 16 amino acids.

The J gene is TRBJ2-7, the V gene TRBV28; 8 bases map to TRBD1. The receptor comes from a female donor with ovarian cancer. The sample in question was PBMCs, obtained before treatment. CDR3 in amino acids: CASSPRWTGRFDEQYF. The CDR3 nucleotides are TGTGCCAGCAGCCCAAGGTGGACAGGGAGGTTCGACGAGCAGTACTTC.